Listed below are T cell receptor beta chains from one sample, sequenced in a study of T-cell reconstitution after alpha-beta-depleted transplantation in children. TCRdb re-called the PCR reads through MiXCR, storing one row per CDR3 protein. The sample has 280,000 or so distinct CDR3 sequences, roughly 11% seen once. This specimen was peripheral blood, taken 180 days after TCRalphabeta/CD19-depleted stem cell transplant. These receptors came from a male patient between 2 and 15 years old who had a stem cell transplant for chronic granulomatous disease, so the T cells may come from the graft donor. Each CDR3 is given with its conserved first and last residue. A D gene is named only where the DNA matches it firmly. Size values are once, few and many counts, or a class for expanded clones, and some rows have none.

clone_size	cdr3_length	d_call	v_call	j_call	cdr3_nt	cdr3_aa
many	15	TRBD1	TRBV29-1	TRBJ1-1	TGCAGCGCTAAAACAGGGGAATTAGGGAACACTGAAGCTTTCTTT	CSAKTGELGNTEAFF
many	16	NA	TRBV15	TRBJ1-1	TGTGCCACCAGCAGAGATGTATCCAGGGTGGTTACTGAAGCTTTCTTT	CATSRDVSRVVTEAFF
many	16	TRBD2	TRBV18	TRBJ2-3	TGTGCCAGCTCACCGGTACCTAGCGGCGTTCCAGATACGCAGTATTTT	CASSPVPSGVPDTQYF
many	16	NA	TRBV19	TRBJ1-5	TGTGCCAGTAGTATCAGGACAGAATATAGCAATCAGCCCCAGCATTTT	CASSIRTEYSNQPQHF
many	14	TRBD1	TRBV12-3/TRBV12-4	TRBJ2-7	TGTGCCAGCGGGGGACAGGGCTCCCTCTACGAGCAGTACTTC	CASGGQGSLYEQYF
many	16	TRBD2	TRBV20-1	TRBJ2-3	TGCAGTGCTAGCCCATTGGCTAGCGGGGTCACAGATACGCAGTATTTT	CSASPLASGVTDTQYF
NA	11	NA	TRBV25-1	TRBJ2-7	TGTGCCACCGACTTGGGGTACGAGCAGTACTTC	CATDLGYEQYF
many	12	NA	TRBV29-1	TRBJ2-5	TGCAGCGTTGTGGAACTACAAGAGACCCAGTACTTC	CSVVELQETQYF
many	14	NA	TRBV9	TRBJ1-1	TGTGCCAGCAGTACAACAACAGCGCAAGGTGAAGCTTTCTTT	CASSTTTAQGEAFF
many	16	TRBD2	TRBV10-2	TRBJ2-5	TGCGCCAGCAGTGAGGGGTGGGAGGGCCCTCGGGAGACCCAGTACTTC	CASSEGWEGPRETQYF
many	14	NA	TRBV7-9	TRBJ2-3	TGTGCCAGCAGCTTAAAACTTAGCAGAGATACGCAGTATTTT	CASSLKLSRDTQYF
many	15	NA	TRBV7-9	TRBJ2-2	TGTGCCAGCAGCTTAGTGGACAGATACACCGGGGAGCTGTTTTTT	CASSLVDRYTGELFF
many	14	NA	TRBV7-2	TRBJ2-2	TGTGCCAGCAGCGTACCAAAGGGTACCGGGGAGCTGTTTTTT	CASSVPKGTGELFF
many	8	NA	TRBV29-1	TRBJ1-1	TGCAGCGTTAATAGAGCTTTCTTT	CSVNRAFF
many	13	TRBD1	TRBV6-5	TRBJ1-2	TGTGCCAGCAGTTACGAGGGGGCATATGGCTACACCTTC	CASSYEGAYGYTF
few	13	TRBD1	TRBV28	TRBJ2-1	TGTGCCAGCAGGTGGACAGGGAACAATGAGCAGTTCTTC	CASRWTGNNEQFF
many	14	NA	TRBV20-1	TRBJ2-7	TGCAGTGCTTTGACCCAGGGAGCCCCCTACGAGCAGTACTTC	CSALTQGAPYEQYF
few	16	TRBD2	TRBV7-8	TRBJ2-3	TGTGCCAGCAGCCTACTAGCGGGGGACCTCACAGATACGCAGTATTTT	CASSLLAGDLTDTQYF
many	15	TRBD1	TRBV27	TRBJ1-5	TGTGCCAGCAGTTTGGAGGGGGCGAGCAATCAGCCCCAGCATTTT	CASSLEGASNQPQHF
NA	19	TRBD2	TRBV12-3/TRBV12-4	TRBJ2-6	TGTGCCTGCAGTTTAGCCAAGGGAGGGGATGCCTCTGGGGCCAACGTCCTGACTTTC	CACSLAKGGDASGANVLTF